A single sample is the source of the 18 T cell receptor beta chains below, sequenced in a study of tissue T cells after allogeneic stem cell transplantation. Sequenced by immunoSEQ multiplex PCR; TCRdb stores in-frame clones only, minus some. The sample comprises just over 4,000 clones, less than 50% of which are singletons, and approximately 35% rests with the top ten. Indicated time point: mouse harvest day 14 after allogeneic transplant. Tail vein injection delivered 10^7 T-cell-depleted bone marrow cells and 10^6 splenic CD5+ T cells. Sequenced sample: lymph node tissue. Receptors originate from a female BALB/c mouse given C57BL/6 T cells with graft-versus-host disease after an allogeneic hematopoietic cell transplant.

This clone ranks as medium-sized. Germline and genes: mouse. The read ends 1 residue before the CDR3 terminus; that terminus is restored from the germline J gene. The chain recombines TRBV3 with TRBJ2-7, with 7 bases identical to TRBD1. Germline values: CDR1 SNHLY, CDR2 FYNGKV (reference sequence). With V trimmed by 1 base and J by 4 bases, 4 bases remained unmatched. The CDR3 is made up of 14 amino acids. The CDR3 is CASSLDRRGYEQYF. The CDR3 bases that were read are TGTGCCAGCAGCTTAGATCGCAGGGGGTATGAACAGTAC. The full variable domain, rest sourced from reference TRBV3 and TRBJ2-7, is GPKVLQIPSHQIIDMGQMVTLNCDPVSNHLYFYWYKQILGQQMEFLVNFYNGKVMEKSKLFKDQFSVERPDGSYFTLKIQPTALEDSAVYFCASSLDRRGYEQYFGPGTRLTVL.

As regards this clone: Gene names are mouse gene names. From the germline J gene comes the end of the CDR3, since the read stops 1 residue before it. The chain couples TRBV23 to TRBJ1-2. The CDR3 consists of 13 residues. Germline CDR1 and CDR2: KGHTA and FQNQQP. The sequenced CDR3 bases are TGCTCCAGCAGTCAAGGGGGGACCTCCGACTACACC. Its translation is CSSSQGGTSDYT. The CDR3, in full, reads CSSSQGGTSDYTF.

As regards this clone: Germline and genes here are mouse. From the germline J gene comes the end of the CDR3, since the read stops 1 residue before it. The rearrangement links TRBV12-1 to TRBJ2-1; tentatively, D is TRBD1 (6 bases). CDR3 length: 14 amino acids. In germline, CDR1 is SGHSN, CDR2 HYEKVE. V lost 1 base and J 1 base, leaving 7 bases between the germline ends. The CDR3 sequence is CASSLGQNYAEQFF. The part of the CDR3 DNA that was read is TGTGCCAGCTCTCTAGGACAGAACTATGCTGAGCAGTTC.

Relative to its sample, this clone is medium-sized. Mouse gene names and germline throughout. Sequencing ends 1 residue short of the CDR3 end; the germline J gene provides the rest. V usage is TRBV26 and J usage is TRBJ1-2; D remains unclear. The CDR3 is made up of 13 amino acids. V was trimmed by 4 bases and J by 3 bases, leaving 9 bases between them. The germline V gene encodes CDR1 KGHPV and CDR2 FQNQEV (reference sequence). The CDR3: CASSPDGHSDYTF. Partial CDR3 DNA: TGTGCCAGCAGTCCAGACGGACACTCCGACTACACC.

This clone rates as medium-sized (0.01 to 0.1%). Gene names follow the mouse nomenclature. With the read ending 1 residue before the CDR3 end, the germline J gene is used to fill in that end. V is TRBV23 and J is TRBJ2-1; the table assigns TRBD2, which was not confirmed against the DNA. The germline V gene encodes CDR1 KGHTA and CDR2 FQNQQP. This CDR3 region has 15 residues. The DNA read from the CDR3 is TGCTCCAGCAGTCAACCGACTGGGGGGTATGCTGAGCAGTTC. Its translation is CSSSQPTGGYAEQF. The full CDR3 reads CSSSQPTGGYAEQFF.

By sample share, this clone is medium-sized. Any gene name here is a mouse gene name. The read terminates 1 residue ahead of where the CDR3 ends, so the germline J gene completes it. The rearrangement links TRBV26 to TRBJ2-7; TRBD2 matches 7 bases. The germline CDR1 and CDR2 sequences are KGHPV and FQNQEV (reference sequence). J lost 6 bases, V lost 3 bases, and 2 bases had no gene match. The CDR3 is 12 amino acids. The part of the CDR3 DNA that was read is TGTGCCAGCAGTCTCGGGGGGGGTGAACAGTAC. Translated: CASSLGGGEQY. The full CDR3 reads CASSLGGGEQYF. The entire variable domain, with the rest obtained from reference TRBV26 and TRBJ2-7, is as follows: NSKVIQTPRYLVKGQGQKAKMRCIPEKGHPVVFWYQQNKNNEFKFLINFQNQEVLQQIDMTEKRFSAECPSNSPCSLEIQSSEAGDSALYLCASSLGGGEQYFGPGTRLTVL.

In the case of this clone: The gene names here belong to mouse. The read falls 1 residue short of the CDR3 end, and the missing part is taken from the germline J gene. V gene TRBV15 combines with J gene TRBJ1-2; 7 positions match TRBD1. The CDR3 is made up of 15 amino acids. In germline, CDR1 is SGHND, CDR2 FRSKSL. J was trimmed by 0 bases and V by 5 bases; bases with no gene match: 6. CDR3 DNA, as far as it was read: TGTGCCAGCAGTCCCGGGACAGCTGCAAACTCCGACTACACC. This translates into CASSPGTAANSDYT. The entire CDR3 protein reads CASSPGTAANSDYTF.

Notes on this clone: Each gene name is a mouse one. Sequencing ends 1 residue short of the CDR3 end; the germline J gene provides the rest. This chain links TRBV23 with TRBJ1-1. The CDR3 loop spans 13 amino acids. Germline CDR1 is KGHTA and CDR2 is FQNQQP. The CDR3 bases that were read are TGCTCCAGCAGTCAGAGGCAGTACACAGAAGTCTTC. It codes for CSSSQRQYTEVF. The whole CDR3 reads CSSSQRQYTEVFF.

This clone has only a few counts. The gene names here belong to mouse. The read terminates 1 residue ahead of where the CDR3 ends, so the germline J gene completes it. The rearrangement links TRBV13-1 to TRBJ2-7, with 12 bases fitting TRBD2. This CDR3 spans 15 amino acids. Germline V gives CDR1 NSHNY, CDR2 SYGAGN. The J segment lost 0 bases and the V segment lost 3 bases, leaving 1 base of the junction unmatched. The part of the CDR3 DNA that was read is TGTGCCAGCAGTGGACTGGGGGGGCGCTCCTATGAACAGTAC. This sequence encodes CASSGLGGRSYEQY. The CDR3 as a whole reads CASSGLGGRSYEQYF.

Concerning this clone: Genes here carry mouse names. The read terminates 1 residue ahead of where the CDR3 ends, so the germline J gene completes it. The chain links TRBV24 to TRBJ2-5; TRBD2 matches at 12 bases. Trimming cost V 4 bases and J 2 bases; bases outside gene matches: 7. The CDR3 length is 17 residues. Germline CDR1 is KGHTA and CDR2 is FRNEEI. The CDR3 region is CASSPRLGGPPQDTQYF. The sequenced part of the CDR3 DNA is TGTGCCAGCAGTCCTCGACTGGGGGGGCCCCCCCAAGACACCCAGTAC.

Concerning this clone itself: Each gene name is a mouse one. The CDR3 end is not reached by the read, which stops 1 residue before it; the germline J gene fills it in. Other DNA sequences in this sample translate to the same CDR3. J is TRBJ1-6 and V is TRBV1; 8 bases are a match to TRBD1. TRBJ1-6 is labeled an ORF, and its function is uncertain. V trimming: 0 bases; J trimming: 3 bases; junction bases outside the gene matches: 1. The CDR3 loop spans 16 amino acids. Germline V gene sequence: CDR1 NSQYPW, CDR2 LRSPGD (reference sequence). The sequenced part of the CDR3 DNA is TGCACCTGCAGTGCAGACACAGGGGGCTATAATTCGCCCCTCTAC. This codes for CTCSADTGGYNSPLY. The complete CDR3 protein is CTCSADTGGYNSPLYF.

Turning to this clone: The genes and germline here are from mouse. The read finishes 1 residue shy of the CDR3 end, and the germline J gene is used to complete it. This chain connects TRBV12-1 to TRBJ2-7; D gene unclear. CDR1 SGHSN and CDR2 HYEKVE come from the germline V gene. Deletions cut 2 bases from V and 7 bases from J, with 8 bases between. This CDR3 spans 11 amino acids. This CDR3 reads CASSRGGEQYF. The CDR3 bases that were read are TGTGCCAGCTCTCGGGGTGGGGAACAGTAC.

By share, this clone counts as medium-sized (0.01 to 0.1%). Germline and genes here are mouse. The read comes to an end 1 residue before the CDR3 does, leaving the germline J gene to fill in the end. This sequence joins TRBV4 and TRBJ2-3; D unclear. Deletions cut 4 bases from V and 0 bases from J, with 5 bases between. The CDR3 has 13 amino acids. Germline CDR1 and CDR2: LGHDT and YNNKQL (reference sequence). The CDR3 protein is CASSWGSAETLYF. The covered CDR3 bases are TGTGCCAGCAGCTGGGGTAGTGCAGAAACGCTGTAT.

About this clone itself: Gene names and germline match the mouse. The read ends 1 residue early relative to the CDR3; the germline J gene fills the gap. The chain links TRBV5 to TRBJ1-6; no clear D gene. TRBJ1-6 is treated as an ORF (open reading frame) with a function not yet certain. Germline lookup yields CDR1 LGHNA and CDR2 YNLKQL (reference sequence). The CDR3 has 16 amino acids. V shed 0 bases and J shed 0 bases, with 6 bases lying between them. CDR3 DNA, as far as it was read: TGTGCCAGCAGCCAAGACTTGGGTTCCTATAATTCGCCCCTCTAC. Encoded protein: CASSQDLGSYNSPLY. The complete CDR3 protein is CASSQDLGSYNSPLYF.

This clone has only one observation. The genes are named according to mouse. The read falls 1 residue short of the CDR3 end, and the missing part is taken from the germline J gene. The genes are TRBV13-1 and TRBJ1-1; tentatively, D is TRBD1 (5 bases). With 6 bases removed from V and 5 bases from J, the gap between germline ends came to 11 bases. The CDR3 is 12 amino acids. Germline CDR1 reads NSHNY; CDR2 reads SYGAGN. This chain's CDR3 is CASTPGRTEVFF. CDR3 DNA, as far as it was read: TGTGCCAGCACGCCAGGGAGGACAGAAGTCTTC.

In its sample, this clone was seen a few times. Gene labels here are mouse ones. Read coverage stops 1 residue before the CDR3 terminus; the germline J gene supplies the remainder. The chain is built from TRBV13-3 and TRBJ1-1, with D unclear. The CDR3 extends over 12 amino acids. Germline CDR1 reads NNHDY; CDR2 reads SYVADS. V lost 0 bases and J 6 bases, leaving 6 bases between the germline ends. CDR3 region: CASSDARPEVFF. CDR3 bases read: TGTGCCAGCAGTGATGCACGGCCAGAAGTCTTC.

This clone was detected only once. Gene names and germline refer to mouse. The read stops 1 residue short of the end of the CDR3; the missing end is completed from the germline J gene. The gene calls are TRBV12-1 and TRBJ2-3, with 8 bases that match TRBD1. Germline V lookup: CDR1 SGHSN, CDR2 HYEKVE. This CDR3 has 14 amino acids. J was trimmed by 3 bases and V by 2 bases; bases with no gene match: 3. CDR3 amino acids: CASSPRDRAETLYF. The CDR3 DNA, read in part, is TGTGCCAGCTCTCCCCGGGACAGGGCAGAAACGCTGTAT. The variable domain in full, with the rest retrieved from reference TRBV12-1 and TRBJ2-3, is DSGVVQSPRHIIKEKGGRSVLTCIPISGHSNVVWYQQTLGKELKFLIQHYEKVERDKGFLPSRFSVQQFDDYHSEMNMSALELEDSAMYFCASSPRDRAETLYFGSGTRLTVL.

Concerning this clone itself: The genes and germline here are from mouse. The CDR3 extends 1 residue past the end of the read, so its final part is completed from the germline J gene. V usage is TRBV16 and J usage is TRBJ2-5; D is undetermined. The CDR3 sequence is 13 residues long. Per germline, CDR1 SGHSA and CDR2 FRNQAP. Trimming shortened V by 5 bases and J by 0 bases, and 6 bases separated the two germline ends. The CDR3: CASSRENQDTQYF. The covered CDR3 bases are TGTGCAAGCAGCAGGGAGAACCAAGACACCCAGTAC.